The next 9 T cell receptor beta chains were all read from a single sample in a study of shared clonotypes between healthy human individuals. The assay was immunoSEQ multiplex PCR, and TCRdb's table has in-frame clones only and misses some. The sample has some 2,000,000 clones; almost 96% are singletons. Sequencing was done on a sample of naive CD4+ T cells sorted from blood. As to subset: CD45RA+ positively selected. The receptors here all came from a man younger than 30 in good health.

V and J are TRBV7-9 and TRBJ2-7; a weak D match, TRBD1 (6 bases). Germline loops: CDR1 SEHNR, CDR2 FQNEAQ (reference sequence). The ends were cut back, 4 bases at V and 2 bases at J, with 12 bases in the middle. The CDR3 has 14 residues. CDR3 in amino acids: CASSSWDTAYEQYF. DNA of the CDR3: TGTGCCAGCAGCTCCTGGGACACCGCCTACGAGCAGTACTTC.

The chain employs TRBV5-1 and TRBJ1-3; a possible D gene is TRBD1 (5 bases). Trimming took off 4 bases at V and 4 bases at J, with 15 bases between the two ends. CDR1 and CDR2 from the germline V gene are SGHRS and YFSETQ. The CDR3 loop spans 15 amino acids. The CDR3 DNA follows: TGCGCCAGCAGCCCGCAGGCAGGGCAAGGAAACACCATATATTTT. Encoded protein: CASSPQAGQGNTIYF.

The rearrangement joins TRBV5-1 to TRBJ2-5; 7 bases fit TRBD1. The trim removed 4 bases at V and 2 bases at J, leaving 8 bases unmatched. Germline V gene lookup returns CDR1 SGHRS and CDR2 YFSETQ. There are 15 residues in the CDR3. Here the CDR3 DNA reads TGCGCCAGCAGCGTAGACAGGGTTACACAAGAGACCCAGTACTTC. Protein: CASSVDRVTQETQYF.

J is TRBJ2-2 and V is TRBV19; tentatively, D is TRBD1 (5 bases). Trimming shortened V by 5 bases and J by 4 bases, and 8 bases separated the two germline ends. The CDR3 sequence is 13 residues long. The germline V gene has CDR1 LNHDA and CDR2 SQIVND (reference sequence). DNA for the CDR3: TGTGCCAGTAGTTACAGGCTCACCGGGGAGCTGTTTTTT. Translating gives CASSYRLTGELFF.

In DNA, the CDR3 is TGTGCCAGCAATGACCAAGGGGGCCGGGAGACCCAGTACTTC. Translation gives CASNDQGGRETQYF. The V and J genes are TRBV28 and TRBJ2-5; TRBD1 agrees at 7 bases. In germline, CDR1 is MDHEN, CDR2 SYDVKM. CDR3 length: 14 amino acids. With V trimmed by 7 bases and J by 5 bases, 10 bases remained unmatched. The full variable domain, rest sourced from reference TRBV28 and TRBJ2-5, is DVKVTQSSRYLVKRTGEKVFLECVQDMDHENMFWYRQDPGLGLRLIYFSYDVKMKEKGDIPEGYSVSREKKERFSLILESASTNQTSMYLCASNDQGGRETQYFGPGTRLLVL.

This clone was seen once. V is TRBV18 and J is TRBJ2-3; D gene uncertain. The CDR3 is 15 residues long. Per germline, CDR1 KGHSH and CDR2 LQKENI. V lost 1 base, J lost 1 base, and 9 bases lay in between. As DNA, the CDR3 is TGTGCCAGCTCACCACGCCGAATTGGCACAGATACGCAGTATTTT. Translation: CASSPRRIGTDTQYF.

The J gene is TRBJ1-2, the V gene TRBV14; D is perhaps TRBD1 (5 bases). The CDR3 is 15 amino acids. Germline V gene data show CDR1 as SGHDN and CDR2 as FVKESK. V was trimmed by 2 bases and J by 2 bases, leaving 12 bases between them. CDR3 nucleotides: TGTGCCAGCAGCCAACGGGCCAGGGAGAACTATGGCTACACCTTC. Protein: CASSQRARENYGYTF.

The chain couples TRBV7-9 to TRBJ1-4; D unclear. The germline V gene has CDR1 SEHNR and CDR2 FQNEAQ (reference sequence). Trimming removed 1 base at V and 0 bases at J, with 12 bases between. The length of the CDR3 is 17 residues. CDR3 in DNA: TGTGCCAGCAGCTTAGATACCCTCAGAGCAACTAATGAAAAACTGTTTTTT. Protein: CASSLDTLRATNEKLFF.

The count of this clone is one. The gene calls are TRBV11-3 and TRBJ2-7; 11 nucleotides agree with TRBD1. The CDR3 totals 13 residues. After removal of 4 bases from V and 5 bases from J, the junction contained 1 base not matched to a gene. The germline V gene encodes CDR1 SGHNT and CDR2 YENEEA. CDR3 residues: CASSWTGGDEQYF. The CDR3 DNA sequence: TGTGCCAGCAGCTGGACAGGGGGCGACGAGCAGTACTTC.